This T cell receptor (beta chain) was recorded in a study of T cell changes during pregnancy in multiple sclerosis. Sequencing was performed with immunoSEQ multiplex PCR; in TCRdb, only in-frame clones are kept and a portion is missing. The table has about 93,000 clones, approximately 92% seen once. V lost 7 bases to trimming and J lost 1 base; unmatched junction nucleotides: 6. Germline values: CDR1 SQVTM, CDR2 ANQGSEA. The CDR3 totals 13 residues. The sequence came from a female donor with multiple sclerosis, enrolled in a pregnancy study. The chain couples TRBV29-1 to TRBJ1-1; TRBD1 agrees at 7 bases. Sequencing used peripheral blood, obtained after pregnancy. CDR3 sequence (DNA): TGCAGCGGGAACAGGGGCGAGAACACTGAAGCTTTCTTT. This encodes CSGNRGENTEAFF.